This note documents a single T cell receptor beta chain sequence. There are many counts of this clonotype. The antigen it binds to is not known. No much larger clone is present one base from it, and per-base qualities are unavailable. Interpreted using the paper, the time point label stands for: newly diagnosed GD, antithyroid drugs for less than 3 months. For both TCR sequencing and RNA sequencing, RNA was extracted from PBMCs in TRIzol. Graves' disease was diagnosed according to American Thyroid Association guidelines. Patients for the study were recruited at an endocrinology department in Xi'an, China. Each patient gave 7.5 to 10 milliliters of peripheral blood, collected in an EDTA anticoagulant tube. Ficoll Paque Plus density gradient separation was used to isolate PBMCs, and no additional T cell sorting was done. An Agilent 2100 Bioanalyzer and agarose gel were used to check RNA quality, and a NanoDrop 2000 was used to measure RNA concentration.

The data originate from a study of regulatory T cells in long-lasting Graves disease listed by TCRdb under 2021. About the study as a whole: Newly diagnosed Graves' disease patients had taken antithyroid drugs for less than 3 months. Peripheral blood TCR sequencing and RNA sequencing compared persistent Graves' disease patients with newly diagnosed Graves' disease patients. The study took place in China and was registered as a clinical trial. TCR sequencing covered approximately 13 persistent and around 20 newly diagnosed Graves' disease patients, 33 samples in total.

Overall study results and their limits: Sequencing and analysis were limited to the TCR beta chain. Because the primary lesion, thyroid tissue, could not be accessed, the study looked at peripheral blood alone. Patients with persistent disease shared more public clonotypes (approximately 2,500) than newly diagnosed patients did (about 970). The authors acknowledged the small sample size as a limitation that may reduce accuracy. TRBV28, TRBJ1-2 and TRBJ2-5 were preferentially used in persistent disease, while TRBV20-1 and TRBJ2-1 were favored in newly diagnosed disease. Compared with newly diagnosed patients, persistent Graves' disease patients had lower TCR Shannon entropy and fewer highly expanded clones, which suggests clonal expansion.

To prepare the library, multiplex PCR was applied. Instrument on record: Illumina HiSeq 4000. iRepertoire HTBI primers and Arm-PCR amplification of CDR3 regions were used to construct TCR beta libraries. Gel purification was performed on PCR products prior to sequencing. The source study handled its data this way. Across samples, 60 to 75 TRBV and roughly 15 TRBJ segments were identified and used for gene usage analysis of CDR3 amino acid clonotypes. COPE and FqMerger were used to merge filtered high-quality paired reads into contigs. BLAST was used to align contigs to IMGT TRBV, TRBD and TRBJ reference genes, with CDR3 defined following IMGT. Clonotypes above 0.1% frequency were classified as highly expanded clones. Shannon entropy served as the measure of repertoire diversity, while the Gini coefficient captured V-J evenness. A clonotype found in more than one individual was treated as public. The raw public data were reprocessed by TCRdb itself: fastp quality trimming at Q25, MiXCR clonotype calling, in-frame beta chains only. Each record represents a unique CDR3 protein, reported with the most common genes and DNA among its rows. For this entry, the V and J calls and clone size follow TCRdb and not the study's own pipeline. This sample comprises around 400,000 distinct CDR3 sequences, less than 20% of them detected only once. Jointly, the top ten make up over 20% of the sample.

The germline V gene gives CDR1 as SGHDN and CDR2 as FVKESK. V sheds 7 bases and J sheds 4 bases, leaving 15 bases between their ends. Taken from cysteine to phenylalanine, the CDR3 has 14 residues. Of the read, only the CDR3 DNA is kept; its 42 bases are in frame from base 1. The clonotype comes from a female donor with Graves disease. This sequence uses TRBV14 and TRBJ2-3; a weak D assignment points to TRBD1 (7 bases agree). This sample comprised peripheral blood mononuclear cells (PBMCs), obtained at new diagnosis, from a patient treated with antithyroid drugs. The encoded CDR3 is CASNRGGISDTQYF. The nucleotide sequence reads TGTGCCAGCAACAGGGGAGGAATCTCAGATACGCAGTATTTT.